The 25 T cell receptor beta chains below all came from one sample that was sequenced in a study of T cells after yellow fever vaccination. Via MiXCR, TCRdb re-called the 5' RACE reads, giving one row per CDR3 protein. In the table there are 340,000 or so distinct CDR3 sequences, roughly an eighth of which are singletons. The specimen comprised CD4+ T cells sorted from PBMCs, sampled 15 days after the yellow fever booster vaccination. These receptors were obtained from a man aged 18 to 30 who received the YFV17D yellow fever vaccine.

This chain links TRBV25-1 with TRBJ2-5; D uncertain. CDR3 length: 14 residues. Looked up from germline, CDR1 is MGHDK and CDR2 is SYGVNS. Trimming took 2 bases from V and 1 from J, leaving 8 bases between them. The CDR3 region is CASSETGSQETQYF. The CDR3 coding sequence is TGTGCCAGCAGTGAAACTGGCAGCCAAGAGACCCAGTACTTC.

The chain has TRBV18 and TRBJ2-2; the D is unclear. The CDR3 is made up of 13 amino acids. V lost 5 bases and J 5 bases, leaving 9 bases between the germline ends. Germline V gene data show CDR1 as KGHSH and CDR2 as LQKENI. CDR3 in amino acids: CASSFTQTGELFF. Written as DNA, the CDR3 is TGTGCCAGCTCATTCACCCAGACCGGGGAGCTGTTTTTT.

Only a few counts were recorded for this clonotype. CDR3 residues: CASSQGGPGANVLTF. In DNA form, the CDR3 reads TGCGCCAGCAGTCAGGGAGGACCTGGGGCCAACGTCCTGACTTTC. V is TRBV5-1 and J is TRBJ2-6; the D gene is possibly TRBD2 (6 bases). V lost 5 bases and J lost 2, with 11 bases in between. CDR3 length equals 15 residues. Germline V gives CDR1 SGHRS, CDR2 YFSETQ. Filled out from reference TRBV5-1 and TRBJ2-6, the complete variable domain reads KAGVTQTPRYLIKTRGQQVTLSCSPISGHRSVSWYQQTPGQGLQFLFEYFSETQRNKGNFPGRFSGRQFSNSRSEMNVSTLELGDSALYLCASSQGGPGANVLTFGAGSRLTVL.

This clonotype has more than one count but fewer than ten. The chain recombines TRBV18 with TRBJ1-1; D might be TRBD1 (5 bases). V shed 3 bases and J shed 4 bases, with 12 bases lying between them. The CDR3 length is 14 residues. Germline CDR1 reads KGHSH; CDR2 reads LQKENI. The CDR3 here is CASSPTVGGTEAFF. For the CDR3, the DNA is TGTGCCAGCTCACCGACGGTCGGGGGCACTGAAGCTTTCTTT.

This clonotype was seen a few times. This chain uses TRBV12-3 or TRBV12-4 with TRBJ2-5; D gene unclear. Trimming removed 6 bases at V and 4 bases at J, with 12 bases between. There are 13 residues in the CDR3. In nucleotides, the CDR3 is TGTGCCAGCAGCCCTCGGACCACAGAGACCCAGTACTTC. Encoded protein: CASSPRTTETQYF.

This clonotype appeared a few times. The chain recombines TRBV6-1 with TRBJ1-2; TRBD1 might be the D (5 bases). This CDR3 has 13 residues. Germline V gene sequence: CDR1 MNHNS, CDR2 SASEGT. V lost 2 bases to trimming and J lost 4 bases, with 8 bases between them. The CDR3 spells CASSELQVYGYTF. CDR3 nucleotides: TGTGCCAGCAGTGAACTACAGGTCTATGGCTACACCTTC.

This clonotype came up a few times. CDR3: CSARKAGIQETQYF. The CDR3 DNA reads TGCAGTGCTAGAAAGGCGGGGATTCAAGAGACCCAGTACTTC. The rearrangement links TRBV20-1 to TRBJ2-5; possible D gene TRBD2, 6 bases. This CDR3 spans 14 amino acids. Trimming cost V 2 bases and J 2 bases, with 12 bases left between them. Germline CDR1 is DFQATT and CDR2 is SNEGSKA (reference sequence).

The gene calls are TRBV9 and TRBJ2-2; D uncertain. In germline, CDR1 is SGDLS, CDR2 YYNGEE. Trimming cost V 2 bases and J 7 bases, with 12 bases left between them. There are 14 residues in the CDR3. The DNA of the CDR3 is TGTGCCAGCAGCGTTGAATGGGTGGTCGGGGAGCTGTTTTTT. This gives the protein CASSVEWVVGELFF. The variable domain in full, completed from reference TRBV9 and TRBJ2-2, reads DSGVTQTPKHLITATGQRVTLRCSPRSGDLSVYWYQQSLDQGLQFLIQYYNGEERAKGNILERFSAQQFPDLHSELNLSSLELGDSALYFCASSVEWVVGELFFGEGSRLTVL.

The chain recombines TRBV7-9 with TRBJ2-1; D possibly corresponds to TRBD1 (5 bases). Trimming shortened V by 6 bases and J by 12 bases, and 12 bases separated the two germline ends. The CDR3 consists of 11 residues. Germline lookup yields CDR1 SEHNR and CDR2 FQNEAQ (reference sequence). In DNA form, the CDR3 reads TGTGCCAGCAGTAGGGGCCCGGGGCAGTTCTTC. Translated, it gives CASSRGPGQFF.

This clonotype was seen repeatedly, ten times or more. This chain joins TRBV6-6 and TRBJ1-1; 9 nucleotides align to TRBD1. The ends lost 5 bases at V and 1 base at J; junction bases unmatched: 5. The CDR3 runs to 15 residues. The germline V gene encodes CDR1 MNHNY and CDR2 SVGAGI (reference sequence). The CDR3 protein is CASSNPGQGNTEAFF. CDR3 DNA: TGTGCCAGCAGTAATCCGGGACAGGGGAACACTGAAGCTTTCTTT.

A note on this clonotype: This CDR3 is missing its conserved last phenylalanine or tryptophan, likely due to a read error. The chain couples TRBV18 to TRBJ1-5, with 9 bases fitting TRBD1. The CDR3 spans 14 residues. The V gene's germline CDR1 is KGHSH and CDR2 LQKENI. J lost 11 bases, V lost 4 bases, and 9 bases had no gene match. The CDR3 region has the DNA TGTGCCAGCTCACACGGACAGGGGAGTTTGGCCCAGCATCTT. Translated: CASSHGQGSLAQHL.

The V call is TRBV7-9, the J call TRBJ1-1; 7 nucleotides line up with TRBD1. Germline-derived CDR1 and CDR2 are SEHNR and FQNEAQ (reference sequence). The CDR3 covers 17 residues. V was clipped by 2 bases and J by 0 bases; unmatched bases: 9. The CDR3 DNA follows: TGTGCCAGCAGCTTACTGGGCAGGGGGGGGATGAACACTGAAGCTTTCTTT. It translates to CASSLLGRGGMNTEAFF.

A few counts support this clonotype. This CDR3 is CSANLPRGTYGYTF. In DNA form, the CDR3 reads TGCAGTGCGAACCTCCCTCGGGGGACCTATGGCTACACCTTC. This chain links TRBV20-1 with TRBJ1-2, with a weak D call TRBD1 (5 bases). Germline-derived CDR1 and CDR2 are DFQATT and SNEGSKA (reference sequence). V lost 6 bases and J 4 bases, leaving 18 bases between the germline ends. The CDR3 length is 14 residues.

This chain links TRBV5-1 with TRBJ2-3; D is uncertain. V was clipped by 0 bases and J by 4 bases, with 9 bases between them. CDR1 is SGHRS, CDR2 YFSETQ, per germline. The CDR3 covers 14 residues. The DNA for the CDR3 is TGCGCCAGCAGCTTGGCGGACCGGCCAGATACGCAGTATTTT. It codes for CASSLADRPDTQYF.

This clonotype was recorded a few times. The chain uses TRBV10-2 and TRBJ2-5; unclear D gene. Per germline, CDR1 WSHSY and CDR2 SAAADI. The CDR3 runs to 12 residues. Between the trimmed V and J ends, which lost 1 base and 5 bases, there was a span of 5 bases. The chain's CDR3 is CASSEWSETQYF. CDR3 DNA: TGCGCCAGCAGTGAGTGGTCGGAGACCCAGTACTTC.

The gene calls are TRBV19 and TRBJ1-2, with D maybe TRBD1 (6 bases). The V gene lost 7 bases and the J gene lost 4 bases, with 13 bases spanning the gap. Looked up from germline, CDR1 is LNHDA and CDR2 is SQIVND (reference sequence). This CDR3 is 13 amino acids long. In DNA form, the CDR3 reads TGTGCCAGTACCCCCGACAGGCTCTATGGCTACACCTTC. Its protein is CASTPDRLYGYTF.

The rearrangement joins TRBV18 to TRBJ2-4, with TRBD1 matching 8 bases. The CDR3 has 18 amino acids. Germline lookup yields CDR1 KGHSH and CDR2 LQKENI. With V trimmed by 3 bases and J by 2 bases, 12 bases remained unmatched. As DNA, the CDR3 is TGTGCCAGCTCACCCCTAAGTGACAGGGGAGATTCCAAAAACATTCAGTACTTC. This sequence encodes CASSPLSDRGDSKNIQYF.

This chain links TRBV2 with TRBJ2-5, with a possible D match to TRBD2 (5 bases). The CDR3 covers 14 residues. The V end lost 9 bases, the J end lost 0 bases, and 14 bases lay between the germline ends. Looked up from germline, CDR1 is SNHLY and CDR2 is FYNNEI. The CDR3 spells CASRRSSYQETQYF. In DNA form, the CDR3 reads TGTGCCAGTAGGAGGAGTAGCTACCAAGAGACCCAGTACTTC.

Regarding this clonotype: One end of the junction does not line up with germline, which may come from a read error. This rearrangement joins TRBV7-7 to TRBJ2-5; D not resolved. This CDR3 contains 13 residues. Germline loops: CDR1 SSHAT, CDR2 FNYEAQ (reference sequence). The CDR3 loop is CASSFRGSETQYF. The CDR3 coding sequence is TGTGCTAGCAGCTTCAGAGGTTCCGAGACCCAGTACTTC. Complete variable domain (other parts from reference TRBV7-7 and TRBJ2-5): GAGVSQSPRYKVTKRGQDVTLRCDPISSHATLYWYQQALGQGPEFLTYFNYEAQPDKSGLPSDRFSAERPEGSISTLTIQRTEQRDSAMYRCASSFRGSETQYFGPGTRLLVL.

This clonotype came up a few times. This chain joins TRBV6-1 and TRBJ2-3; D is undetermined. Germline V gene lookup returns CDR1 MNHNS and CDR2 SASEGT. CDR3 length equals 14 residues. Trimming took off 2 bases at V and 0 bases at J, with 6 bases between the two ends. CDR3 loop: CASSESSSTDTQYF. DNA of the CDR3: TGTGCCAGCAGTGAAAGTAGCAGCACAGATACGCAGTATTTT.

This chain links TRBV7-6 with TRBJ1-2; D call uncertain. The germline V gene has CDR1 SGHVS and CDR2 FNYEAQ. There are 13 residues in the CDR3. Trimming pared 5 bases from V and 6 bases from J, leaving 13 bases between. CDR3 loop: CASSTRAGNGYTF. The CDR3 DNA sequence: TGTGCCAGCAGCACCCGTGCGGGGAATGGCTACACCTTC.

This sequence joins TRBV11-1 and TRBJ2-1; TRBD2 aligns across 14 bases. The germline V gene has CDR1 SGHAT and CDR2 FQDESV (reference sequence). The CDR3 length is 18 residues. V lost 5 bases to trimming and J lost 0 bases; unmatched junction nucleotides: 6. CDR3: CASSERLAGGFSYNEQFF. CDR3 nucleotides: TGTGCCAGCAGCGAACGACTAGCGGGGGGGTTCTCCTACAATGAGCAGTTCTTC.

This clonotype appeared a few times. The V gene is TRBV7-3, the J gene TRBJ2-3; a weak D match, TRBD1 (7 bases). CDR1 and CDR2 (germline): SGHTA, FQGTGA. The CDR3 spans 17 residues. Trimming left V 5 bases short and J 0 bases short, with 18 bases between. CDR3 loop: CASSIQGGVRSTDTQYF. CDR3 DNA sequence: TGTGCCAGCAGCATCCAGGGGGGTGTGCGGAGCACAGATACGCAGTATTTT.

This rearrangement joins TRBV20-1 to TRBJ2-1, with a weak D call TRBD2 (7 bases). CDR3 size: 15 residues. Looked up from germline, CDR1 is DFQATT and CDR2 is SNEGSKA (reference sequence). V was shortened by 3 bases and J by 1 base, with 13 bases between the two germline ends. The CDR3 coding sequence is TGCAGTGCTAGTGAGGGGGGGCGGTCCTACAATGAGCAGTTCTTC. Translating gives CSASEGGRSYNEQFF.

The chain uses TRBV18 and TRBJ1-2; D unclear. Trimming stripped 1 base from V and 1 base from J, with 7 bases between. Germline V CDR1 and CDR2: KGHSH, LQKENI. The CDR3 totals 14 residues. The CDR3 loop reads CASSPRQSNYGYTF. In DNA form, the CDR3 reads TGTGCCAGCTCACCACGACAAAGTAACTATGGCTACACCTTC. Full variable domain (remainder filled in from reference TRBV18 and TRBJ1-2): NAGVMQNPRHLVRRRGQEARLRCSPMKGHSHVYWYRQLPEEGLKFMVYLQKENIIDESGMPKERFSAEFPKEGPSILRIQQVVRGDSAAYFCASSPRQSNYGYTFGSGTRLTVV.